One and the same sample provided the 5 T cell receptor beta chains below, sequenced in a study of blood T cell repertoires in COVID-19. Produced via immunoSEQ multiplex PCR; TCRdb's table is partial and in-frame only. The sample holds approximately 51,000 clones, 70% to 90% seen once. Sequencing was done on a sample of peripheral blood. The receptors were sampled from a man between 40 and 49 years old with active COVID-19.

The CDR3 here is CASSPFAGGSSEEQYF. The CDR3 nucleotides are TGTGCCAGCTCACCATTTGCGGGAGGGAGTTCTGAAGAGCAGTACTTC. The chain uses TRBV18 and TRBJ2-7, with 9 positions matching TRBD2. This CDR3 is built from 16 residues. Per germline, CDR1 KGHSH and CDR2 LQKENI. Trimming at V came to 2 bases and at J to 7 bases, leaving 12 bases not matched to a gene.

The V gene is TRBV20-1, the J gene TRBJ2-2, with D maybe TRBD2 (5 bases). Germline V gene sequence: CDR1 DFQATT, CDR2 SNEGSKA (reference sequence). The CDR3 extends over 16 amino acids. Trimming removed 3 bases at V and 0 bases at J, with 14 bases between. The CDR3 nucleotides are TGCAGTGCTAGTGAGGGCAAACGTCCGAACACCGGGGAGCTGTTTTTT. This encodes CSASEGKRPNTGELFF.

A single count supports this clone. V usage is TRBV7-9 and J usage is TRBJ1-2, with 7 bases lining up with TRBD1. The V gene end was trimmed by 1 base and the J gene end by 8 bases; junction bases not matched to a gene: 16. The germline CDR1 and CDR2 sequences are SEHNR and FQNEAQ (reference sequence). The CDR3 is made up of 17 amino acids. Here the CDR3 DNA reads TGTGCCAGCAGCTTAGAGGGTGACAGGGAAGAGTGGAGGGGCTACACCTTC. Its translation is CASSLEGDREEWRGYTF.

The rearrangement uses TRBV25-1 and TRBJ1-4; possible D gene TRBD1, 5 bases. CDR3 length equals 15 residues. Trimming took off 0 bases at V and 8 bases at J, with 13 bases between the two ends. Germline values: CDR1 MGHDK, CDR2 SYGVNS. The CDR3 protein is CASSEYGGVREKLFF. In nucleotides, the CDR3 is TGTGCCAGCAGTGAATATGGGGGGGTGAGGGAAAAACTGTTTTTT.

The CDR3 DNA reads as TGTGCCAGCAGCTTAGAGTGGACAGGGAAGAACTATGGCTACACCTTC. Translated: CASSLEWTGKNYGYTF. This chain joins TRBV7-9 and TRBJ1-2; TRBD1 matches 8 bases. This CDR3 region has 16 residues. V was pared by 1 base and J by 2 bases, with 6 bases of the junction left unmatched. The germline gives CDR1 SEHNR, CDR2 FQNEAQ (reference sequence).